The TCR beta chain described here comes from a study of T cells in Graves' hyperthyroidism and ophthalmopathy (dated by TCRdb to between 2018 and 2021). Broadly, across the study: Peripheral blood was collected at initial diagnosis, before any treatment. TCR Vbeta CDR3 sequencing of around 130 peripheral blood samples (approximately 44 ophthalmopathy, 70 to 85 hyperthyroidism and some 17 progressor patients) is reported in the paper. TCR V-J signatures able to tell the groups apart were searched for in a discovery cohort of 100 patients, of whom 40 to 45 had Graves' ophthalmopathy and 57 had stable Graves' hyperthyroidism. After blood sampling, hyperthyroidism patients were treated with methimazole at a starting dose of 30 mg daily, and ophthalmopathy patients were treated with high-dose intravenous methylprednisolone. The 90 to 100 discovery patients were randomly divided into training and test sets at a 7:3 ratio. An independent validation cohort of 18 to 20 hyperthyroidism patients and roughly 16 patients who later progressed to ophthalmopathy tested prospective prediction of ophthalmopathy. Thyroid tissue and blood T-cell repertoires from several Graves' hyperthyroidism patients were also compared in the study.

The research as a whole found: A 13 V-J signature model separated ophthalmopathy from stable hyperthyroidism, with 87.88% sensitivity and around 84% specificity in cross-validation and 80%/75% in testing. In validation, the model predicted progression to ophthalmopathy with approximately 70% sensitivity and roughly 75% specificity, a median of 6.5 months before onset. Most expanded thyroid clonotypes (frequency above 0.001) were also detected in blood, a finding suggesting that blood repertoires may reflect thyroid immune responses. No statistical method was used to fix the sample size in advance, and group allocation was not hidden from the investigators.

CDR1 is given as LGHDT and CDR2 as YNNKEL, both from the germline V gene (reference sequence). The germline V and J ends show losses of 6 bases and 4 bases respectively, and no gene match explains 8 bases of the junction. The CDR3, from cysteine to phenylalanine, totals 17 residues. Of all the DNA, just the CDR3 is kept, 51 bases in frame from base 1. A patient counted as having stable Graves' hyperthyroidism if no progression to ophthalmopathy occurred over 18 months of follow-up. Hyperthyroidism patients were aged 18 to 65 years and newly diagnosed, with disease duration of less than 2 months. Exclusion was applied to patients with uncontrolled infections, other autoimmune diseases, pregnancy or lactation. Diagnoses were established on the basis of clinical symptoms, serum thyroxine and TRAb, thyroid ultrasound, and orbital computed tomography. PBMCs were separated from roughly 10 ml of fresh peripheral blood using Ficoll-Paque density gradient centrifugation. Total RNA was extracted with Trizol reagent, and quality was checked on an Agilent 2100 Bioanalyzer.

This clonotype occurred many times. What antigen it recognizes has not been identified. No per-base quality is available; no much larger clone lies one base away. The TCR beta CDR3 regions were amplified from the RNA transcripts. For the first round of RT-PCR on the TCR CDR3, the HTBI primer set was used together with the Qiagen OneStep RT-PCR kit. A second multiplex PCR round built the libraries, followed by size selection and purification. Paired-end sequencing of the libraries was performed with 100 bp reads on an Illumina HiSeq2000. The study's processing was this. SOAPnuke was used to process the raw data, throwing out any read that contained adapters or uncalled bases, had a mean Phred below 15, or lacked an exact constant-primer or identifier match. High-quality paired reads were merged with COPE v1.2.5, and unique nucleotide sequences were defined as clonotypes. Clonotypes were aligned to IMGT TRBV, TRBD and TRBJ reference segments using MiTCR v1.1. Only V-J combinations with frequency above 0.0001, covering 98% to 99.2% of repertoires, were analysed. The TCS score was defined as F50 (clonal expansion) divided by E x V (chaos), with BLOSUM62-based TCRdist calculated between CDR3 peptides within each V-J. Welch's t-statistics and random forest reduced just over 500 V-J features to 13, which were used in a naive Bayes classifier (R e1071). TCRdb passed the public sequencing reads through fastp at Q25 and MiXCR, retaining productive beta sequences. Rows with a matching CDR3 protein are joined into one entry that keeps the most common DNA and genes. TCRdb, not the original authors, processed these V and J calls. The sample table contains around 430,000 distinct CDR3 sequences; only one count was recorded for around 14% of them. The ten top clones hold approximately 30% of the sample.

The receptor's source is a young woman with Graves' hyperthyroidism. Sequenced: blood. The sequence joins TRBV3-1 to TRBJ2-3; a stretch of 15 junction bases matches TRBD2. The CDR3 region reads CASSELGLAGGADTQYF. At the DNA level, the sequence is TGTGCCAGCAGTGAGCTGGGACTAGCGGGAGGAGCAGATACGCAGTATTTT.